This T cell receptor (beta chain) was observed in a study of blood T cell repertoires in COVID-19. Study as a whole: There were acute and convalescent COVID-19 samples, and they came from the United States, Italy and Spain. PBMCs, B-cell-depleted T cells, or T cells provided the cDNA or gDNA that made up the material.

V gave up 0 bases and J gave up 5 bases; unmatched junction bases: 5. The CDR3 is 16 residues long. Per the germline V gene, CDR1 is MNHEY and CDR2 is SVGEGT. Original methodology: Amplified reference gene primers provided the basis for estimating nucleated cell counts. Method: immunoSEQ multiplex PCR; TCRdb's copy keeps in-frame clones and lacks some. The D gene and trimming were derived from the DNA, and the V and J assignments and clone size from that table. The sample contains about 200,000 clones, 85% to 90% of which appear only once. The specimen sequenced was peripheral blood. The V and J genes are TRBV6-2 or TRBV6-3 and TRBJ2-3, with 10 bases that match TRBD2. This receptor was taken from a woman in her seventies with acute or convalescent COVID-19. CDR3 protein: CASSYSLAGVVDTQYF. DNA for the CDR3: TGTGCCAGCAGTTACTCTCTAGCGGGAGTTGTAGATACGCAGTATTTT.